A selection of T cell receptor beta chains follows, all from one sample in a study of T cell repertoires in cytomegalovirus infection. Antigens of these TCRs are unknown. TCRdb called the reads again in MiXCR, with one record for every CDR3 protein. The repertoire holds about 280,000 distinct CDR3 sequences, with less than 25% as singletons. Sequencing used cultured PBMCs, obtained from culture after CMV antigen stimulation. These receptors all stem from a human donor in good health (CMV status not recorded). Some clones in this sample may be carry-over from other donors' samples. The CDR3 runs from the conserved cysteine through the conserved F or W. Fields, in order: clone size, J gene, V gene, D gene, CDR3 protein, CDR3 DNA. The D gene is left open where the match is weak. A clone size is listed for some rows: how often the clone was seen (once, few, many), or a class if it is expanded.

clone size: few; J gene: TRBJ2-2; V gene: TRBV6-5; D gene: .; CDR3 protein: CAVAKRANGELFF; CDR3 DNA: TGTGCCGTCGCAAAACGGGCAAACGGGGAGCTGTTTTTT
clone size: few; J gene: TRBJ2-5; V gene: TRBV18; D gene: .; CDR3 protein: CASSPESQETQYF; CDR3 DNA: TGTGCCAGCTCACCCGAATCTCAAGAGACCCAGTACTTC
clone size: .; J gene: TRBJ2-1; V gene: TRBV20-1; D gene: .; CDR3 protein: CSASGLADVSSYNEQFF; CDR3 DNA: TGCAGTGCCAGCGGCCTAGCAGACGTGAGCTCCTACAATGAGCAGTTCTTC
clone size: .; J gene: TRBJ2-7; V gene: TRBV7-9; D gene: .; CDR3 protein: CASSLAAGKPEQYF; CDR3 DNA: TGTGCCAGCAGCTTAGCGGCGGGTAAGCCTGAGCAGTACTTC
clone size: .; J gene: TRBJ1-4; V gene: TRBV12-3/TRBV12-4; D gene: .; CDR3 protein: CASSLKQVGEKLFF; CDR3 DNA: TGTGCCAGCAGTTTAAAGCAGGTTGGGGAAAAACTGTTTTTT
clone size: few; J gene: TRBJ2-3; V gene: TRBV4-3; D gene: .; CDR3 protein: CASSQDVSGDTQYF; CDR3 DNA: TGCGCCAGCAGCCAAGATGTTTCCGGGGATACGCAGTATTTT
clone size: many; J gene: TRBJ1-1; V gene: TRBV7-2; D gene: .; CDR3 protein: CASSSRRASNTEAFF; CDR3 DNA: TGTGCCAGCAGCTCCAGAAGGGCCTCGAACACTGAAGCTTTCTTT
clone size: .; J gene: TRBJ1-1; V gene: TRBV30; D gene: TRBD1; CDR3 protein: CAWSRGQYGTEAFF; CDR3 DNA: TGTGCCTGGAGTCGGGGACAGTACGGCACTGAAGCTTTCTTT
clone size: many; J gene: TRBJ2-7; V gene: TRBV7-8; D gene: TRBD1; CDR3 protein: CASSVLGTGARYEQYF; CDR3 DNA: TGTGCCAGCAGCGTTCTCGGGACAGGGGCCCGCTACGAGCAGTACTTC
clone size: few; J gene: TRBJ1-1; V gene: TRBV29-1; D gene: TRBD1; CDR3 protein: CSGKGQVNTEAFF; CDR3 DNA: TGCAGCGGGAAGGGACAGGTGAACACTGAAGCTTTCTTT
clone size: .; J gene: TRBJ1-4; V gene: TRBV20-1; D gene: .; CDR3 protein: CSGPVREKLFF; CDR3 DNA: TGCAGTGGACCCGTAAGGGAAAAACTGTTTTTT
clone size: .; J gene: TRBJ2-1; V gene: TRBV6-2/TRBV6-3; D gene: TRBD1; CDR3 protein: CASKNPGGQGGHEQFF; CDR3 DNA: TGTGCCAGCAAGAACCCCGGCGGACAGGGCGGGCATGAGCAGTTCTTC
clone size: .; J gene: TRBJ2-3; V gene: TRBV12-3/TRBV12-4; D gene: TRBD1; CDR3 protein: CASSTTGQGPDTQYF; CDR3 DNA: TGTGCCAGCAGCACGACGGGACAGGGGCCAGATACGCAGTATTTT
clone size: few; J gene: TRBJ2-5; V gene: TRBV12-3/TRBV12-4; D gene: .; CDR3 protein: CASAASQVEETQYF; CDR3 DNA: TGTGCCAGCGCCGCCAGCCAGGTGGAGGAGACCCAGTACTTC
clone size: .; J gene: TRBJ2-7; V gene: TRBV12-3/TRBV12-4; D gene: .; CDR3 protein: CASRPSGSGYEQYF; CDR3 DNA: TGTGCCAGCAGGCCGTCGGGGTCTGGGTACGAGCAGTACTTC
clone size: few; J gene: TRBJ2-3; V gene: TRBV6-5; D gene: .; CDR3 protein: CASRRDSGVDTQYF; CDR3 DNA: TGTGCCAGCAGACGGGACTCCGGGGTAGATACGCAGTATTTT
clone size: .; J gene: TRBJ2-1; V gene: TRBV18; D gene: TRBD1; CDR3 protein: CASSLGQASYNEQFF; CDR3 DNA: TGTGCCAGCTCACTCGGACAGGCCTCCTACAATGAGCAGTTCTTC
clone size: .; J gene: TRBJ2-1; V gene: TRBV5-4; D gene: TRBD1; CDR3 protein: CASSLTGTGAHEQFF; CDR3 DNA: TGTGCCAGCAGCTTGACTGGGACAGGGGCACATGAGCAGTTCTTC
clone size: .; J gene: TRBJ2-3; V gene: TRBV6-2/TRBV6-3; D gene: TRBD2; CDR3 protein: CASGLAGFSGTQYF; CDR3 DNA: TGTGCCAGCGGACTAGCGGGATTCTCTGGTACGCAGTATTTT
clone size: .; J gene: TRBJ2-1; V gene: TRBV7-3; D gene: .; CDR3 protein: CASQAESYSNEQFF; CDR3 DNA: TGTGCCAGTCAAGCGGAAAGCTATAGCAATGAGCAGTTCTTC
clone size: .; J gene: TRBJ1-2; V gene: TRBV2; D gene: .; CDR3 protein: CASTLENGVNYGYTF; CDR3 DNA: TGTGCCAGCACCCTTGAGAATGGGGTTAACTATGGCTACACCTTC
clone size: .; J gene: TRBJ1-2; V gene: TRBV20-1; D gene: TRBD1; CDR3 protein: CSARQFTQDRGLIYGYTF; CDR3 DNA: TGCAGTGCTAGACAATTTACCCAAGACAGGGGGTTGATATATGGCTACACCTTC
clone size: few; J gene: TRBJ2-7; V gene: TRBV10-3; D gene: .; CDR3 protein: CAISGDGEGYEQYF; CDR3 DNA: TGTGCCATCAGTGGGGACGGTGAGGGCTACGAGCAGTACTTC
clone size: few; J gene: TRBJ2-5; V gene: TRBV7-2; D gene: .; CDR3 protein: CASSLLGSETQYF; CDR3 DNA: TGTGCCAGCAGCCTGCTCGGGTCAGAGACCCAGTACTTC
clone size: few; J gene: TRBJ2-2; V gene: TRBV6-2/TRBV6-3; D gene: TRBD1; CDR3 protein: CASSYVQGIHTGELFF; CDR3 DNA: TGTGCCAGCAGTTACGTACAGGGGATTCACACCGGGGAGCTGTTTTTT
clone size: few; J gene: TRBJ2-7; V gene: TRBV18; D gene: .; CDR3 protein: CASSPGSQGTYEQYF; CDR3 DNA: TGTGCCAGCTCACCCGGGAGCCAGGGGACCTACGAGCAGTACTTC
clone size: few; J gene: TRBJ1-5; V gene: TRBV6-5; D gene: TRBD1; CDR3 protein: CASSSRGLDNQPQHF; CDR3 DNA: TGTGCCAGCAGTTCTAGGGGGCTTGACAATCAGCCCCAGCATTTT
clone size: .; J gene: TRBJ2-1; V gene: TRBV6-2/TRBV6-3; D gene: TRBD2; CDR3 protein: CASSRTSGYEQFF; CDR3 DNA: TGTGCCAGCAGTCGGACTAGCGGCTATGAGCAGTTCTTC
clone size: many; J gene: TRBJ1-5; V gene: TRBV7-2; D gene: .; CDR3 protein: CASSLREGNQPQHF; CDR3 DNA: TGTGCCAGCAGCTTAAGGGAGGGCAATCAGCCCCAGCATTTT
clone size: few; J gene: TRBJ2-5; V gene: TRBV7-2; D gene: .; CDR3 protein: CASKQGSETQYF; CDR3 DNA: TGTGCCAGCAAACAGGGAAGTGAGACCCAGTACTTC
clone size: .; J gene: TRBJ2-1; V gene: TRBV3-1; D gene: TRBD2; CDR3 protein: CASSLGGLAEGWKNEQFF; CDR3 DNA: TGTGCCAGCAGCCTCGGTGGTCTAGCGGAGGGGTGGAAGAATGAGCAGTTCTTC
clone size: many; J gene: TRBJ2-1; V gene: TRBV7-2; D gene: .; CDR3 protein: CASSRTGLPPHNEQFF; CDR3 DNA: TGTGCCAGCAGCCGGACGGGGCTACCCCCCCACAATGAGCAGTTCTTC